This TCR beta chain was observed in a study of blood T cell repertoires in COVID-19. Study details: There were acute and convalescent COVID-19 samples, and they came from the United States, Italy and Spain. Sample material is recorded as cDNA or gDNA derived from T cells, B-cell-depleted T cells, or PBMCs.

V was clipped by 5 bases and J by 7 bases; unmatched bases: 14. There are 16 residues in the CDR3. Germline V CDR1 and CDR2: SGHRS, YFSETQ. In the original workflow: Amplified reference gene primers provided the basis for estimating nucleated cell counts. Only in-frame clones appear in the TCRdb table, and some are missing; sequencing was by immunoSEQ multiplex PCR. That table supplies the V and J calls and clone size; D and trimming were determined from the DNA. The data contain about 240,000 clones, roughly 81% of them singletons. This chain links TRBV5-1 with TRBJ1-2; 10 bases align to TRBD1. Sequencing used peripheral blood. The receptor was derived from a woman older than 75 with COVID-19, enrolled during active disease. This CDR3 is CASSRTGTGEAFGYTF. CDR3 nucleotide sequence: TGCGCCAGCAGTCGTACCGGGACAGGGGAAGCCTTTGGCTACACCTTC.